This T cell receptor (beta chain) was found in a study of T cell repertoires in cytomegalovirus infection. Overall study context: Indications came from public TCR beta signatures; they pointed to CMV infection and to a matching HLA type.

A single record per CDR3 protein comes from TCRdb applying MiXCR to the reads. The repertoire holds 680,000 or so distinct CDR3 sequences, with roughly 36% as singletons. For this clonotype: Antigen: not known.

The ends lost 10 bases at V and 5 bases at J; junction bases unmatched: 13. CDR1 is MNHEY and CDR2 is SMNVEV in the germline V gene (reference sequence). CDR3 length: 15 amino acids. V and J are TRBV27 and TRBJ2-3, with 9 bases identical to TRBD1. The TCR originated in a human donor in good health (CMV status not recorded). Some clones in this sample may be carry-over from other donors' samples. The sequenced sample was cultured PBMCs, obtained from culture after CMV antigen stimulation. The CDR3 DNA follows: TGTGCCAAATTAGGGGGGACAGGGAGTGAAGATACGCAGTATTTT. It translates to CAKLGGTGSEDTQYF.